What follows are 22 T cell receptor beta chains derived from one specimen sequenced in a study of identical twins. TCRdb independently ran MiXCR on the 5' RACE reads; one entry per CDR3 protein. The repertoire holds some 760,000 distinct CDR3 sequences, 15% to 20% seen once, with under 15% in the top ten. This sample also appeared in a second study, on T cells expressing NK-cell markers.

Material for sequencing was PBMCs. These receptors all stem from a woman younger than 35 in good health.

The genes are TRBV7-2 and TRBJ2-4; D unresolved. The V end was cut by 2 bases, the J end by 2 bases, with 1 base between. Per germline, CDR1 SGHTA and CDR2 FQGNSA. The length of the CDR3 is 12 residues. CDR3 sequence (DNA): TGTGCCAGCAGCTTATCCAAAAACATTCAGTACTTC. Its translation: CASSLSKNIQYF.

This clonotype occurred many times. The V and J genes are TRBV12-3 or TRBV12-4 and TRBJ1-2; D is unclear. V gave up 5 bases and J gave up 1 base, with 8 bases separating them. This CDR3 contains 13 residues. CDR3 residues: CASSIGGNYGYTF. For the CDR3, the DNA is TGTGCCAGCAGTATAGGCGGTAACTATGGCTACACCTTC.

In this sample, this clonotype turned up a few times. This chain links TRBV16 with TRBJ2-3; TRBD1 might be the D (6 bases). The CDR3 sequence is 13 residues long. The V end was cut by 2 bases, the J end by 4 bases, with 7 bases between. The germline V gene has CDR1 KGHSY and CDR2 FQNENV. In DNA, the CDR3 is TGTGCCAGCAGCCAACGACAGGCAGATACGCAGTATTTT. Protein: CASSQRQADTQYF.

The chain recombines TRBV20-1 with TRBJ2-7, with 12 bases fitting TRBD1. V lost 3 bases to trimming and J lost 3 bases; unmatched junction nucleotides: 6. The germline V gene has CDR1 DFQATT and CDR2 SNEGSKA (reference sequence). CDR3 length equals 15 residues. The CDR3 is CSASRGQGAYYEQYF. The CDR3 DNA is TGCAGTGCTAGTAGGGGACAGGGGGCTTACTACGAGCAGTACTTC.

The chain has TRBV12-3 or TRBV12-4 and TRBJ2-7; 8 nucleotides line up with TRBD1. Germline trimming cut 8 bases from V and 4 bases from J; bases unmatched to any gene: 13. The CDR3 covers 15 residues. In DNA, the CDR3 is TGTGCCAGCCGCGAAACCGGGACAGGCACATACGAGCAGTACTTC. Translation gives CASRETGTGTYEQYF.

The V and J genes are TRBV7-2 and TRBJ2-1; D may match TRBD1 or TRBD2 (7 bases each). The germline CDR1 and CDR2 sequences are SGHTA and FQGNSA. V lost 5 bases to trimming and J lost 5 bases, with 16 bases between them. The CDR3 sequence is 15 residues long. The CDR3 reads CASSPQGGLNNEQFF. The CDR3, as DNA: TGTGCCAGCAGCCCCCAGGGGGGGCTGAACAATGAGCAGTTCTTC.

The V call is TRBV7-6, the J call TRBJ2-3; D is unresolved. Trimming cost V 0 bases and J 2 bases, with 15 bases left between them. Germline CDR1 reads SGHVS; CDR2 reads FNYEAQ. The CDR3 sequence is 17 residues long. CDR3 sequence (DNA): TGTGCCAGCAGCTTAGCCCAACTAACCCTACTCACAGATACGCAGTATTTT. It translates to CASSLAQLTLLTDTQYF.

This chain links TRBV10-3 with TRBJ2-7, with D perhaps TRBD1 or TRBD2 (6 bases each). Germline-derived CDR1 and CDR2 are ENHRY and SYGVKD. The CDR3 consists of 17 residues. Trimming shortened V by 0 bases and J by 4 bases, and 19 bases separated the two germline ends. The CDR3 DNA follows: TGTGCCATCAGTGAGTCGGGGGGCAGGGGTGGGGGATACGAGCAGTACTTC. Protein: CAISESGGRGGGYEQYF.

The CDR3 bases are TGCGCCAGCAGCCAAGCGGGAGTACCGAACACCGGGGAGCTGTTTTTT. As protein: CASSQAGVPNTGELFF. This chain connects TRBV5-1 to TRBJ2-2; 8 positions match TRBD2. J gave up 0 bases and V 4 bases, and 5 bases lay outside the gene matches. The germline V gene has CDR1 SGHRS and CDR2 YFSETQ. This CDR3 comprises 16 residues.

The chain is built from TRBV12-3 or TRBV12-4 and TRBJ1-2; 9 nucleotides match TRBD1. The V and J ends lost 6 bases and 7 bases, in that order; junction bases with no gene match: 15. The CDR3 runs to 16 residues. The CDR3 DNA is TGTGCCAGCAGCGCCGGGGAGGACAGGGGTTTTGTTGGCTACACCTTC. Translation: CASSAGEDRGFVGYTF.

The chain couples TRBV12-3 or TRBV12-4 to TRBJ2-3; possibly TRBD1 for D (6 bases). Trimming cost V 5 bases and J 5 bases, with 11 bases left between them. The CDR3 runs to 13 residues. The CDR3: CASSTGMGDTQYF. CDR3 coding DNA: TGTGCCAGCAGTACAGGGATGGGAGATACGCAGTATTTT.

V is TRBV29-1 and J is TRBJ1-1, with TRBD1 as a possible D gene (6 bases). V shed 2 bases and J shed 4 bases, with 14 bases lying between them. Germline loops: CDR1 SQVTM, CDR2 ANQGSEA. The CDR3 totals 14 residues. Here the CDR3 reads CSVERTVRITEAFF. CDR3 DNA sequence: TGCAGCGTTGAACGGACAGTTCGGATCACTGAAGCTTTCTTT.

V is TRBV6-6 and J is TRBJ2-7, with unresolved D. The CDR3 spans 12 residues. Germline loops: CDR1 MNHNY, CDR2 SVGAGI (reference sequence). V was clipped by 5 bases and J by 0 bases, with 5 bases between them. CDR3 DNA sequence: TGTGCCAGCAGTATAGGCTCCTACGAGCAGTACTTC. Residues: CASSIGSYEQYF.

This clonotype was counted a few times. The CDR3 region has the DNA TGTGCCAGCAGTTCGGACCGCAGGTACGAGCAGTACTTC. It is translated as CASSSDRRYEQYF. The V and J genes are TRBV2 and TRBJ2-7; no clear D. This CDR3 has 13 residues. Trimming took off 5 bases at V and 4 bases at J, with 12 bases between the two ends. Germline CDR1 and CDR2: SNHLY and FYNNEI.

This clonotype showed up just a few times. The genes are TRBV13 and TRBJ2-2, with 12 bases matching TRBD2. Germline values: CDR1 PRHDT, CDR2 FYEKMQ (reference sequence). The trim removed 5 bases at V and 7 bases at J, leaving 11 bases unmatched. The CDR3 covers 17 residues. The CDR3 nucleotides are TGTGCCAGCAGCACAACGACTAGCGGGAGCGACGGCGGGGAGCTGTTTTTT. Translating it yields CASSTTTSGSDGGELFF.

V usage is TRBV20-1 and J usage is TRBJ2-3; 9 bases line up with TRBD2. The CDR3 is 15 amino acids. From germline, CDR1 is DFQATT and CDR2 SNEGSKA (reference sequence). Trimming took 7 bases from V and 8 from J; bases not matched to a gene: 16. The CDR3 DNA is TGCAGTGAAAGTCGACTAGCGGACGACGGGGGTACGCAGTATTTT. It yields the protein CSESRLADDGGTQYF.

V gene TRBV10-3 combines with J gene TRBJ1-5, with D uncertain. Germline V gives CDR1 ENHRY, CDR2 SYGVKD. Trimming stripped 4 bases from V and 2 bases from J, with 9 bases between. The CDR3 consists of 14 residues. The CDR3 DNA sequence: TGTGCCATCAGTGTGAGCGGCCGCAATCAGCCCCAGCATTTT. Protein product: CAISVSGRNQPQHF.

This clonotype came up a few times. The chain employs TRBV20-1 and TRBJ1-2; the D is unclear. The germline gives CDR1 DFQATT, CDR2 SNEGSKA (reference sequence). V was clipped by 4 bases and J by 5 bases, with 8 bases between them. The length of the CDR3 is 11 residues. This chain's CDR3 is CSAKNYYGYTF. CDR3 nucleotide sequence: TGCAGTGCTAAAAATTATTATGGCTACACCTTC.

A single count supports this clonotype. CDR3 nucleotide sequence: TGTGCCAGCAGCCTTAGGAGGTTGCGGACCTCCTACGAGCAGTACTTC. The encoded protein is CASSLRRLRTSYEQYF. V usage is TRBV7-9 and J usage is TRBJ2-7; the D gene is possibly TRBD2 (5 bases). V lost 5 bases and J lost 0, with 17 bases in between. Germline V gene data show CDR1 as SEHNR and CDR2 as FQNEAQ (reference sequence). The CDR3 extends over 16 amino acids.

Note on this clonotype: At one end, the junction sequence differs from germline, possibly due to a read error. CDR3 loop: CSVEDWSIIGAPF. The CDR3 DNA reads TGCAGCGTTGAAGATTGGAGTATAATAGGGGCCCCCTTT. The chain joins TRBV29-1 to TRBJ1-1, with D perhaps TRBD1 (5 bases). The germline CDR1 and CDR2 sequences are SQVTM and ANQGSEA. The CDR3 totals 13 residues.

This clonotype was seen a handful of times. The chain carries TRBV20-1 and TRBJ1-4; D ambiguous. Trimming removed 4 bases at V and 8 bases at J, with 17 bases between. The CDR3 is made up of 14 amino acids. CDR1 DFQATT and CDR2 SNEGSKA come from the germline V gene (reference sequence). CDR3 residues: CSAIPDGRREKLFF. The CDR3 nucleotides are TGCAGTGCTATACCGGACGGGCGTAGGGAAAAACTGTTTTTT.

This clonotype occurred a few times. The V call is TRBV25-1, the J call TRBJ2-2, with D perhaps TRBD1 (7 bases). This CDR3 comprises 13 residues. Trimming took 6 bases from V and 6 from J, leaving 11 bases between them. Germline V CDR1 and CDR2: MGHDK, SYGVNS. The DNA for the CDR3 is TGTGCCAGCAGCCAGGGGGGATCCGGGGAGCTGTTTTTT. This translates into CASSQGGSGELFF.